This TCR beta chain was captured by sequencing in a study of cytomegalovirus exposure and HLA in healthy donors. Amplification used 60 Vbeta primers and 13 Jbeta primers. Assay used: immunoSEQ multiplex PCR; TCRdb lists only in-frame clones, some missing. The sample comprises some 120,000 clones, around 78% of which are singletons, and more than 4.5% rests with the top ten. Overall study results and limits: Sequence variants that were highly shared formed a cluster that was likely a sequencing artifact. The classifier, whose performance was assessed in both the original and validation cohorts, reportedly diagnosed cytomegalovirus status with high specificity and sensitivity.

Turning to this clone: Antigen specificity is unknown.

The TCR was taken from a man aged 60 to 69 in good health and CMV-seropositive. The sample consisted of PBMCs.

This CDR3 is CASSSGYSYEQYF. The DNA of the CDR3 is TGTGCCAGCAGTTCCGGGTACTCCTACGAGCAGTACTTC. This chain connects TRBV27 to TRBJ2-7; D not certain. There are 13 residues in the CDR3. Germline V gene sequence: CDR1 MNHEY, CDR2 SMNVEV (reference sequence). V was trimmed by 4 bases and J by 0 bases, leaving 7 bases between them.